A single sample is the source of the 25 T cell receptor beta chains below, sequenced in a study of blood T cell repertoires in COVID-19. Method: immunoSEQ multiplex PCR; TCRdb's copy keeps in-frame clones and lacks some. The data hold about 120,000 clones, with roughly 84% observed a single time. The material sequenced was PBMCs or T cells enriched from blood (not recorded which). All receptors derive from a woman under 40 who had recovered from COVID-19.

The chain recombines TRBV29-1 with TRBJ1-1, with a weak D call TRBD1 (6 bases). In germline, CDR1 is SQVTM, CDR2 ANQGSEA. V dropped 6 bases and J dropped 5 bases, with 10 bases sitting between them. This CDR3 region has 11 residues. In DNA form, the CDR3 reads TGCAGCGTGAGTAGGGGGACTGAAGCTTTCTTT. Translated: CSVSRGTEAFF.

The chain employs TRBV7-3 and TRBJ1-1, with TRBD1 matching 7 bases. This CDR3 spans 14 amino acids. CDR1 is SGHTA and CDR2 is FQGTGA in the germline V gene. Trimming removed 6 bases from V and 3 bases from J; junction bases left unmatched: 7. The CDR3 reads CASRQTGQYTEAFF. The CDR3 nucleotides are TGTGCCAGCAGACAGACAGGGCAATACACTGAAGCTTTCTTT.

This chain uses TRBV5-1 with TRBJ2-1; D gene unclear. CDR3 length equals 15 residues. CDR1 is SGHRS and CDR2 is YFSETQ in the germline V gene. V lost 5 bases and J lost 0, with 12 bases in between. CDR3 DNA sequence: TGCGCCAGCAGAGAAGTGTTACTCTCCTACAATGAGCAGTTCTTC. Encoded protein: CASREVLLSYNEQFF.

This sequence joins TRBV5-1 and TRBJ1-2; 9 bases are shared with TRBD1. The V and J ends lost 4 bases and 1 base, in that order; junction bases with no gene match: 8. This CDR3 comprises 16 residues. The germline V gene encodes CDR1 SGHRS and CDR2 YFSETQ. CDR3 region: CASSPLGQGFNYGYTF. Written as DNA, the CDR3 is TGCGCCAGCAGCCCCCTGGGACAGGGATTTAACTATGGCTACACCTTC.

This sequence joins TRBV9 and TRBJ1-3; possibly TRBD1 for D (6 bases). The CDR3 extends over 14 amino acids. V shed 0 bases and J shed 7 bases, with 11 bases lying between them. CDR1 and CDR2 from the germline V gene are SGDLS and YYNGEE. For the CDR3, the DNA is TGTGCCAGCAGCGTAGAGTCACAGGGTAACACCATATATTTT. The encoded protein is CASSVESQGNTIYF.

There are a few counts of this clone. The V gene is TRBV7-9, the J gene TRBJ2-7; weak D call: TRBD2 (5 bases). The CDR3 is 15 residues long. Germline values: CDR1 SEHNR, CDR2 FQNEAQ (reference sequence). Trimming took 4 bases from V and 0 from J, leaving 13 bases between them. CDR3 sequence: CASSSRGRASYEQYF. The CDR3 bases are TGTGCCAGCAGCTCCCGTGGGCGGGCCTCCTACGAGCAGTACTTC.

The J gene is TRBJ2-1, the V gene TRBV4-3, with unresolved D. The CDR3 is 16 amino acids. V gave up 0 bases and J gave up 2 bases, with 11 bases separating them. Germline V gives CDR1 LGHNA, CDR2 YSLEER. The CDR3 here is CASSQDQSSPYNEQFF. CDR3 in DNA: TGCGCCAGCAGCCAAGACCAGTCATCCCCCTACAATGAGCAGTTCTTC.

The chain is built from TRBV5-6 and TRBJ2-5; the match to TRBD1 covers 10 bases. Germline loops: CDR1 SGHDT, CDR2 YYEEEE. Losses at the gene ends were 1 base for V and 5 bases for J; bases not matched to a gene: 11. The CDR3 is 17 amino acids. The CDR3 region has the DNA TGTGCCAGCAGCTTGCGCCCCCCGGGACAGGGGAAGGAGACCCAGTACTTC. This gives the protein CASSLRPPGQGKETQYF.

The V gene is TRBV5-1, the J gene TRBJ1-1; D remains unclear. Per the germline V gene, CDR1 is SGHRS and CDR2 is YFSETQ. The CDR3 has 13 amino acids. V gave up 1 base and J gave up 4 bases, with 8 bases separating them. This chain's CDR3 is CASSLTGITEAFF. The CDR3 bases are TGCGCCAGCAGCTTGACGGGTATCACTGAAGCTTTCTTT.

This CDR3 reads CASSAGTGRSYGYTF. In nucleotides, the CDR3 is TGTGCCAGCAGCGCCGGGACAGGGAGGTCCTATGGCTACACCTTC. The V call is TRBV27, the J call TRBJ1-2, with TRBD1 identical over 9 bases. Germline V gene data show CDR1 as MNHEY and CDR2 as SMNVEV (reference sequence). CDR3 length: 15 residues. The V segment lost 6 bases and the J segment 4 bases; nucleotides outside the gene matches: 9.

The chain joins TRBV7-2 to TRBJ1-1; perhaps TRBD1 as D (5 bases). CDR1 SGHTA and CDR2 FQGNSA come from the germline V gene. V was shortened by 4 bases and J by 4 bases, with 19 bases between the two germline ends. The CDR3 is made up of 16 amino acids. CDR3 DNA sequence: TGTGCCAGCAGCTCCCGCAGGCCGGGGGGTGCCACTGAAGCTTTCTTT. Translated, it gives CASSSRRPGGATEAFF.

This clone was observed a few times. The same CDR3 is also encoded by other DNA sequences in this sample. CDR3 in amino acids: CASSLAAGGTYEQYF. The CDR3 coding sequence is TGTGCCAGCAGTTTAGCGGCGGGAGGGACCTACGAGCAGTACTTC. The genes are TRBV28 and TRBJ2-7; TRBD2 aligns across 9 bases. J was trimmed by 2 bases and V by 2 bases; bases with no gene match: 4. CDR3 size: 15 residues. CDR1 and CDR2 (germline): MDHEN, SYDVKM.

The rearrangement links TRBV30 to TRBJ1-2, with 8 bases lining up with TRBD1. The V and J ends lost 3 bases and 3 bases, in that order; junction bases with no gene match: 6. Germline V gene lookup returns CDR1 GTSNPN and CDR2 SVGIG (reference sequence). This CDR3 spans 14 amino acids. The CDR3 nucleotides are TGTGCCTGGAGCCACGACAGGGGACACTATGGCTACACCTTC. Protein product: CAWSHDRGHYGYTF.

The genes are TRBV19 and TRBJ1-3, with TRBD1 identical over 11 bases. V lost 6 bases, J lost 6 bases, and 4 bases stayed unmatched. The V gene's germline CDR1 is LNHDA and CDR2 SQIVND (reference sequence). The CDR3 runs to 14 residues. The CDR3 reads CASRWTGGENTIYF. CDR3 coding DNA: TGTGCCAGTAGATGGACAGGGGGCGAAAACACCATATATTTT.

CDR3 in amino acids: CATSEGGPSYNEQFF. CDR3 sequence (DNA): TGTGCCACCAGTGAAGGGGGCCCTTCCTACAATGAGCAGTTCTTC. The genes are TRBV24-1 and TRBJ2-1; 7 bases agree with TRBD1. V was clipped by 4 bases and J by 1 base; unmatched bases: 3. Germline V lookup: CDR1 KGHDR, CDR2 SFDVKD. This CDR3 contains 15 residues.

CDR3 amino acids: CASSQRAGVHNEQFF. In DNA, the CDR3 is TGTGCCAGCAGCCAAAGAGCGGGAGTTCACAATGAGCAGTTCTTC. The chain employs TRBV14 and TRBJ2-1; the match to TRBD2 covers 8 bases. Germline V CDR1 and CDR2: SGHDN, FVKESK. Trimming cost V 2 bases and J 5 bases; bases outside gene matches: 5. The CDR3 is 15 amino acids.

CDR3 in DNA: TGTGCCAGCAGTGAATCGGTTCTCCGAACCTCCTACGAGCAGTACTTC. The encoded protein is CASSESVLRTSYEQYF. V gene TRBV6-1 combines with J gene TRBJ2-7, with D unresolved. CDR1 and CDR2 from the germline V gene are MNHNS and SASEGT. CDR3 length equals 16 residues. Trimming stripped 2 bases from V and 0 bases from J, with 14 bases between.

The chain joins TRBV4-1 to TRBJ1-5; perhaps TRBD1 as D (5 bases). The ends were cut back, 0 bases at V and 5 bases at J, with 17 bases in the middle. CDR3 size: 17 residues. Germline-derived CDR1 and CDR2 are MGHRA and YSYEKL. The CDR3 coding sequence is TGCGCCAGCAGCCAAGATCCACGGGGGACTTCACATCAGCCCCAGCATTTT. Encoded protein: CASSQDPRGTSHQPQHF.

This clone was picked up one time. CDR3 protein: CATRDKIGGSNQPQHF. As DNA, the CDR3 is TGTGCCACCAGGGACAAAATCGGGGGAAGCAATCAGCCCCAGCATTTT. This chain joins TRBV15 and TRBJ1-5; the D gene is possibly TRBD1 (5 bases). CDR1 and CDR2 (germline): LNHNV, YYDKDF (reference sequence). Trimming stripped 6 bases from V and 1 base from J, with 16 bases between. The CDR3 has 16 amino acids. The full variable domain, completed using reference TRBV15 and TRBJ1-5, is DAMVIQNPRYQVTQFGKPVTLSCSQTLNHNVMYWYQQKSSQAPKLLFHYYDKDFNNEADTPDNFQSRRPNTSFCFLDIRSPGLGDTAMYLCATRDKIGGSNQPQHFGDGTRLSIL.

Only one count was recorded for this clone. The chain is built from TRBV13 and TRBJ2-7; 7 positions agree with TRBD2. Losses at the gene ends were 8 bases for V and 3 bases for J; bases not matched to a gene: 7. The CDR3 loop spans 13 amino acids. Germline V lookup: CDR1 PRHDT, CDR2 FYEKMQ (reference sequence). The CDR3 nucleotides are TGTGCCAGCGGGGTGGGGGACTACTACGAGCAGTACTTC. Encoded protein: CASGVGDYYEQYF.

This clone was seen just once. The CDR3 DNA reads as TGTGCCAGCAGAGCTGTGACAGGGTCTGGCTACACCTTC. It is translated as CASRAVTGSGYTF. The chain combines TRBV2 with TRBJ1-2; TRBD1 aligns across 7 bases. Germline assignment: CDR1 SNHLY and CDR2 FYNNEI. Trimming cost V 6 bases and J 7 bases; bases outside gene matches: 8. The CDR3 totals 13 residues.

The J gene is TRBJ1-3, the V gene TRBV19; 11 nucleotides line up with TRBD1. CDR3 length: 15 residues. Trimming cost V 10 bases and J 2 bases; bases outside gene matches: 7. CDR1 is LNHDA and CDR2 is SQIVND in the germline V gene (reference sequence). The CDR3: CATRDRGMAGNTIYF. The CDR3 nucleotides are TGTGCCACCCGGGACAGGGGGATGGCTGGAAACACCATATATTTT.

V usage is TRBV7-9 and J usage is TRBJ2-7, with a possible D match to TRBD2 (6 bases). Germline V CDR1 and CDR2: SEHNR, FQNEAQ (reference sequence). This CDR3 is built from 15 residues. V lost 4 bases, J lost 3 bases, and 16 bases lay in between. For the CDR3, the DNA is TGTGCCAGCAGCTCAGCGGAGGGAGTCGGCTACGAGCAGTACTTC. It translates to CASSSAEGVGYEQYF.

The chain has TRBV5-4 and TRBJ1-2; 7 positions match TRBD1. The CDR3 consists of 15 residues. Germline V gene data show CDR1 as SGHNT and CDR2 as YYREEE (reference sequence). V lost 4 bases and J lost 4; bases outside the gene matches: 10. The CDR3 loop is CASSTATGWGYGYTF. CDR3 nucleotide sequence: TGTGCCAGCAGCACAGCGACAGGGTGGGGCTATGGCTACACCTTC.

The rearrangement links TRBV7-2 to TRBJ1-1; D perhaps matches TRBD1 (6 bases). Germline V gene lookup returns CDR1 SGHTA and CDR2 FQGNSA. The CDR3 loop spans 14 amino acids. V was shortened by 7 bases and J by 11 bases, with 23 bases between the two germline ends. CDR3 sequence reads: CASTPRGAGVKAFF. As DNA, the CDR3 is TGTGCCAGCACCCCGCGGGGGGCAGGAGTGAAGGCTTTCTTT.